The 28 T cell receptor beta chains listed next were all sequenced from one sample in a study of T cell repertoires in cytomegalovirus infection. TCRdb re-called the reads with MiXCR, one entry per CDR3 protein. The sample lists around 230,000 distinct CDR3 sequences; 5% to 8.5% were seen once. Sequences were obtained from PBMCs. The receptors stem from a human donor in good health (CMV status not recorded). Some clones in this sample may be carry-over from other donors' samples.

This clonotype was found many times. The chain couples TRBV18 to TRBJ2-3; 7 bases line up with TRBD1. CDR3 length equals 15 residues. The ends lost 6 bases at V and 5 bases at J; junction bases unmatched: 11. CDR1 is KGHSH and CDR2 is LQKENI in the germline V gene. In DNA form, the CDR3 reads TGTGCCAGCTCGCCTCAGACAGGGAGTAGAGATACGCAGTATTTT. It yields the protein CASSPQTGSRDTQYF.

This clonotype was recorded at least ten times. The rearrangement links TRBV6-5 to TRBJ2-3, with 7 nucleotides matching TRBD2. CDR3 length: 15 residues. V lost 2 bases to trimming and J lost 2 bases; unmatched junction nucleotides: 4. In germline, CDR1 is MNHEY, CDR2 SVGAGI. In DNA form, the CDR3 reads TGTGCCAGCAGTTACGGAGCGGGGCTCACAGATACGCAGTATTTT. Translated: CASSYGAGLTDTQYF.

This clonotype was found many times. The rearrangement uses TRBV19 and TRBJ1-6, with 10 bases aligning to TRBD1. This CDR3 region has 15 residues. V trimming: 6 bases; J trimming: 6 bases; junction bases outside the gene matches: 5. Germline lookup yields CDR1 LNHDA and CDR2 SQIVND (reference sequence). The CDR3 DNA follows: TGTGCCAGTAGACGGGACAGGGGAACTAATTCACCCCTCCACTTT. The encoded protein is CASRRDRGTNSPLHF.

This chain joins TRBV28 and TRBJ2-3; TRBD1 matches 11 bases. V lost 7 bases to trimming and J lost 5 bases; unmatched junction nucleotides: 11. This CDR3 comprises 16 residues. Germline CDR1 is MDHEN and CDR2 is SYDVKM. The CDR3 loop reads CASTTPRDRGLDTQYF. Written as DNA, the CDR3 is TGTGCCAGCACCACACCTCGGGACAGGGGGTTAGATACGCAGTATTTT.

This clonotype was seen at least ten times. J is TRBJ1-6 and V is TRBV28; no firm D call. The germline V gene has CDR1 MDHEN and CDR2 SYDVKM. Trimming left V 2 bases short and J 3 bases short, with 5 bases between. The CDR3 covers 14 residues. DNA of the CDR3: TGTGCCAGCAGTTTAAAAATCTATAATTCACCCCTCCACTTT. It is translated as CASSLKIYNSPLHF.

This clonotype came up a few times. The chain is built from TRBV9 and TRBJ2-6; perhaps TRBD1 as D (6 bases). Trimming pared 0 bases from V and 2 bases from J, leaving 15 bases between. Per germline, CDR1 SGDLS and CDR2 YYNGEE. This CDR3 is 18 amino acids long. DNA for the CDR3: TGTGCCAGCAGCGTAGTGAGGCAGGGGATCACTGGGGCCAACGTCCTGACTTTC. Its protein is CASSVVRQGITGANVLTF.

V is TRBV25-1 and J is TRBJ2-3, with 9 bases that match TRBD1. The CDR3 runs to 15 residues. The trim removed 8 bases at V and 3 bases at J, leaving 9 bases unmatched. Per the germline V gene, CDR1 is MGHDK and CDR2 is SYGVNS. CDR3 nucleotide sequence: TGTGCCAGCGGGAGCCCCGGGACAGGGACAGATACGCAGTATTTT. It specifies CASGSPGTGTDTQYF.

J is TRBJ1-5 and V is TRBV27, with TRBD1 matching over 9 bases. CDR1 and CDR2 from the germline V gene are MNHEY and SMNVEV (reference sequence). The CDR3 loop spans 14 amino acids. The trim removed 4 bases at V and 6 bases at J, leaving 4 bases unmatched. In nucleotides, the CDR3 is TGTGCCAGCAGTTCGGGACAGGGAAGTCAGCCCCAGCATTTT. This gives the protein CASSSGQGSQPQHF.

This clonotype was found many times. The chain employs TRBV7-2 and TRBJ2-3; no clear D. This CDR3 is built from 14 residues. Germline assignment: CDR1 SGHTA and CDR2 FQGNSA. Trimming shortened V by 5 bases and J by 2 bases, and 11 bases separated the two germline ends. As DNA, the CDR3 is TGTGCCAGCAGCCCGCCTGGAGCCACAGATACGCAGTATTTT. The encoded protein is CASSPPGATDTQYF.

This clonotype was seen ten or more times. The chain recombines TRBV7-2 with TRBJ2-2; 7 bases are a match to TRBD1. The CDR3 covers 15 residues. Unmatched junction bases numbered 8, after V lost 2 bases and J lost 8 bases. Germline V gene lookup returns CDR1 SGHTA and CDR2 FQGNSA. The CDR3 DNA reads TGTGCCAGCAGCTTACCTACAGGCAGGGGGGGGGAGCTGTTTTTT. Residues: CASSLPTGRGGELFF.

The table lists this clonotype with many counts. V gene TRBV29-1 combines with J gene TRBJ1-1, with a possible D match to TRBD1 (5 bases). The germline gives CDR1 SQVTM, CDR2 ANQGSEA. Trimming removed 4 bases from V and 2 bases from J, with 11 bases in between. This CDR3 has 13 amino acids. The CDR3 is CSVGGRENTEAFF. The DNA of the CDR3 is TGCAGCGTTGGCGGCAGGGAAAACACTGAAGCTTTCTTT.

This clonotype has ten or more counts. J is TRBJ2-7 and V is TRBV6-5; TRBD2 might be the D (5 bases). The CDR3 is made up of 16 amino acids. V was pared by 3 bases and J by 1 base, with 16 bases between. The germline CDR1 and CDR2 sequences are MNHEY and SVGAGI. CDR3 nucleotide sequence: TGTGCCAGCAGTTATAACGGACTTGCACCTTCCTACGAGCAGTACTTC. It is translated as CASSYNGLAPSYEQYF.

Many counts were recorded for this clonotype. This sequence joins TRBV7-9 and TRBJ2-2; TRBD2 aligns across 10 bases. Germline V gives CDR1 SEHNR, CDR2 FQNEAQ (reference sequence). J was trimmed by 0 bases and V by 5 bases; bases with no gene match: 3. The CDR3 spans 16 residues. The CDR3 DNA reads TGTGCCAGCAGCCAAGCGGGGGGGACGAACACCGGGGAGCTGTTTTTT. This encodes CASSQAGGTNTGELFF.

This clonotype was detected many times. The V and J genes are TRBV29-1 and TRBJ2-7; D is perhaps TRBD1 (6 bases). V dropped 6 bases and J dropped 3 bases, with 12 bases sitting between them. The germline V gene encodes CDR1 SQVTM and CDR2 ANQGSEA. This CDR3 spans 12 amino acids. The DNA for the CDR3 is TGCAGCGTCGCCGGGACACTCTACGAGCAGTACTTC. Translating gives CSVAGTLYEQYF.

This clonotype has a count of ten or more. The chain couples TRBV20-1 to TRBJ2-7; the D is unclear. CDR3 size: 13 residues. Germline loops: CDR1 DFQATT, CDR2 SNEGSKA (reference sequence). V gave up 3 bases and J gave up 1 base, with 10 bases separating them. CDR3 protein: CSASRDPSYEQYF. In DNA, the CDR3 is TGCAGTGCTAGTCGCGACCCATCCTACGAGCAGTACTTC.

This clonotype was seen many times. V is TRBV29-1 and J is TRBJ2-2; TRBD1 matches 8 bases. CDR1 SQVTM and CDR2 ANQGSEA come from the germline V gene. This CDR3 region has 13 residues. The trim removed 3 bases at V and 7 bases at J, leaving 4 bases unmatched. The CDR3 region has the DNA TGCAGCGTTGACAGGGGGCTTGGCGGGGAGCTGTTTTTT. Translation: CSVDRGLGGELFF.

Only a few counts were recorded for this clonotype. CDR3 in DNA: TGCGCCAGCAGGCCTGCCCCGGCGGGCTCCTACAATGAGCAGTTCTTC. This codes for CASRPAPAGSYNEQFF. V and J are TRBV5-1 and TRBJ2-1; TRBD2 might be the D (5 bases). The length of the CDR3 is 16 residues. Trimming took 5 bases from V and 0 from J, leaving 15 bases between them. CDR1 and CDR2 from the germline V gene are SGHRS and YFSETQ.

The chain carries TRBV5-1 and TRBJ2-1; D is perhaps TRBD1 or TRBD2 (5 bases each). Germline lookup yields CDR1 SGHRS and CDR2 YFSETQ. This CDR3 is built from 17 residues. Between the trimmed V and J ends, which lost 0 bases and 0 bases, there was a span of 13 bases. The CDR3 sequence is CASSLGAGTSSYNEQFF. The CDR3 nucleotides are TGCGCCAGCAGCTTGGGCGCAGGGACCAGCTCCTACAATGAGCAGTTCTTC.

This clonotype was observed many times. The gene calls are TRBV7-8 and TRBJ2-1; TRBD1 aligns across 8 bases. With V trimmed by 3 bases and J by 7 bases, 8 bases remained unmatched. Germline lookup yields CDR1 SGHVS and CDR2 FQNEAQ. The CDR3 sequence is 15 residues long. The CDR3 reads CASSLGRGRWNEQFF. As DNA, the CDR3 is TGTGCCAGCAGCTTGGGCAGGGGGCGGTGGAATGAGCAGTTCTTC.

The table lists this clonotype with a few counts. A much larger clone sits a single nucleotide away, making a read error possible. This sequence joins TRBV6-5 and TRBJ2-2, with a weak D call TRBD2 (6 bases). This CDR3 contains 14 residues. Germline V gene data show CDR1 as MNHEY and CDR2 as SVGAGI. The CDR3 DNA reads TGTGCCGGCAGTTCGGGGGTGGACACCGGGGAGCTGTTTTTT. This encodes CAGSSGVDTGELFF.

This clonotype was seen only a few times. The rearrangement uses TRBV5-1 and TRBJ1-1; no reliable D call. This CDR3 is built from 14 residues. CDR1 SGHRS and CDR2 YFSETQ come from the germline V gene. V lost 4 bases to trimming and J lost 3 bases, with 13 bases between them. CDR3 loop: CASSREDGYTEAFF. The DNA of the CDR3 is TGCGCCAGCAGCAGAGAGGACGGATACACTGAAGCTTTCTTT.

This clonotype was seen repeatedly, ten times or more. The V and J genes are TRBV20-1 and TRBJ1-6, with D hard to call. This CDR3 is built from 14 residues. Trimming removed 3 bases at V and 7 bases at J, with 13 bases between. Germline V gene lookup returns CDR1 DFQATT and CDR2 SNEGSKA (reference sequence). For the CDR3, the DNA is TGCAGTGCTAGGGAACCCGGAGGAAATTCACCCCTCCACTTT. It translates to CSAREPGGNSPLHF.

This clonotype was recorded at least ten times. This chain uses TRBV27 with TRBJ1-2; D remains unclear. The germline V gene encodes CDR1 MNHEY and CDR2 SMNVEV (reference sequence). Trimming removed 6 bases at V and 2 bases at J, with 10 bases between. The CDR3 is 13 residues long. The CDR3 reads CASSPSLNYGYTF. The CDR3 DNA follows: TGTGCCAGCAGCCCCTCCTTAAACTATGGCTACACCTTC.

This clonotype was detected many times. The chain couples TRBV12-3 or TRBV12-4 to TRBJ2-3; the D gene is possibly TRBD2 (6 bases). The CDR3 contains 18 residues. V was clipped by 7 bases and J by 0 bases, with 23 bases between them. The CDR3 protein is CASTGRDPRGYSTDTQYF. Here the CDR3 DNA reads TGTGCCAGCACCGGCCGGGACCCCCGGGGGTATAGCACAGATACGCAGTATTTT.

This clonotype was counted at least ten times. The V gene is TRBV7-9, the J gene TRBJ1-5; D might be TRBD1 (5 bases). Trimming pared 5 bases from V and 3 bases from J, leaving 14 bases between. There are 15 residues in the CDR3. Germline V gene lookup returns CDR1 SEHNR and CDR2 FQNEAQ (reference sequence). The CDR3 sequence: CASSRERGNNQPQHF. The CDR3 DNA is TGTGCCAGCAGCCGGGAGAGGGGAAACAATCAGCCCCAGCATTTT.

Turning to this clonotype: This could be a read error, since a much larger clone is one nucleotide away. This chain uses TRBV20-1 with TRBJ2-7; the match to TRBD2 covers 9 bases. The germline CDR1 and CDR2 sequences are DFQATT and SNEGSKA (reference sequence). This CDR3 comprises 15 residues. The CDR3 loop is CNARGGGTTSYEQYF. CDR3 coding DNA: TGCAATGCCCGCGGGGGGGGGACCACCTCCTACGAGCAGTACTTC.

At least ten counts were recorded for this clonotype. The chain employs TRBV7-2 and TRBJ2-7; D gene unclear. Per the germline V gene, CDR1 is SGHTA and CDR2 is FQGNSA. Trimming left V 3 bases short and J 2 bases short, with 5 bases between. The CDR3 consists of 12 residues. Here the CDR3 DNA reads TGTGCCAGCAGCTTTAGGACCTACGAGCAGTACTTC. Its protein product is CASSFRTYEQYF.

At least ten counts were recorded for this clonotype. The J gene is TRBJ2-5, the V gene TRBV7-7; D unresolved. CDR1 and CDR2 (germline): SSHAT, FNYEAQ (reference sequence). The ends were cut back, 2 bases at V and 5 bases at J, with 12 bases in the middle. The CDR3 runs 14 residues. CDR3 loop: CASSLKASWETQYF. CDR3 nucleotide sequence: TGTGCCAGCAGCTTAAAAGCATCTTGGGAGACCCAGTACTTC.